One and the same sample provided the 13 T cell receptor beta chains below, sequenced in a study of blood T cell repertoires in COVID-19. TCRdb's table, derived via immunoSEQ multiplex PCR, lists solely in-frame clones and lacks some. Of 130,000 to 150,000 clones in the sample, 88% were seen once. The specimen sequenced was PBMCs or T cells enriched from blood (not recorded which). The receptors come from a woman aged 25 to 39 with acute COVID-19.

The rearrangement uses TRBV2 and TRBJ1-2; 8 nucleotides line up with TRBD1. In germline, CDR1 is SNHLY, CDR2 FYNNEI. CDR3 size: 14 residues. The V segment lost 6 bases and the J segment 4 bases; nucleotides outside the gene matches: 7. Here the CDR3 DNA reads TGTGCCAGCAGGAGCGCAGGGGGCACCTATGGCTACACCTTC. Translation: CASRSAGGTYGYTF.

The chain employs TRBV6-2 or TRBV6-3 and TRBJ1-1, with 8 bases that match TRBD1. Per germline, CDR1 MNHEY and CDR2 SVGEGT. The CDR3 extends over 14 amino acids. Trimming cost V 4 bases and J 5 bases; bases outside gene matches: 6. The CDR3 loop is CASSSTQGATEAFF. The CDR3 DNA is TGTGCCAGCAGTTCGACCCAGGGGGCGACTGAAGCTTTCTTT.

The rearrangement joins TRBV20-1 to TRBJ2-1; 9 nucleotides agree with TRBD1. The CDR3 is made up of 16 amino acids. The germline V gene has CDR1 DFQATT and CDR2 SNEGSKA (reference sequence). The trim removed 3 bases at V and 8 bases at J, leaving 14 bases unmatched. The CDR3 spells CSASNFRDRVSDEQFF. The CDR3, as DNA: TGCAGTGCTAGTAATTTTCGGGACAGGGTTTCTGATGAGCAGTTCTTC.

The CDR3 sequence is CASSPLLATDTQYF. The CDR3 region has the DNA TGTGCCAGCAGCCCACTCCTAGCAACAGATACGCAGTATTTT. The V call is TRBV14, the J call TRBJ2-3; TRBD2 might be the D (5 bases). Trimming took 4 bases from V and 3 from J, leaving 11 bases between them. Germline lookup yields CDR1 SGHDN and CDR2 FVKESK. The CDR3 totals 14 residues.

The CDR3 DNA sequence: TGTGCCAGCAGTTACTACGGGTCCGGGGGCTACGAGCAGTACTTC. It specifies CASSYYGSGGYEQYF. This chain connects TRBV6-6 to TRBJ2-7, with D maybe TRBD2 (6 bases). V lost 1 base to trimming and J lost 3 bases, with 13 bases between them. CDR1 is MNHNY and CDR2 is SVGAGI in the germline V gene (reference sequence). CDR3 length: 15 amino acids.

This chain connects TRBV4-2 to TRBJ2-1; D is undetermined. Deletions cut 0 bases from V and 6 bases from J, with 9 bases between. The germline V gene encodes CDR1 LGHNA and CDR2 YNFKEQ. This CDR3 contains 14 residues. The CDR3 DNA is TGTGCCAGCAGCCAAGAGTCTACCGTCAATGAGCAGTTCTTC. Translating it yields CASSQESTVNEQFF.

The chain uses TRBV7-2 and TRBJ2-1; TRBD1 agrees at 7 bases. Germline V gene data show CDR1 as SGHTA and CDR2 as FQGNSA. The CDR3 is 15 amino acids. V gave up 1 base and J gave up 2 bases; unmatched junction bases: 2. The CDR3 DNA sequence: TGTGCCAGCAGCTTAGACCAGGGGGCCTACAATGAGCAGTTCTTC. This encodes CASSLDQGAYNEQFF.

The genes are TRBV28 and TRBJ2-1; D gene unclear. This CDR3 spans 12 amino acids. V was pared by 7 bases and J by 11 bases, with 15 bases between. The germline CDR1 and CDR2 sequences are MDHEN and SYDVKM. CDR3 sequence: CASKSAGLKQFF. CDR3 nucleotide sequence: TGTGCCAGCAAATCAGCTGGGCTAAAGCAGTTCTTC. The complete variable domain, with remaining parts taken from reference TRBV28 and TRBJ2-1, reads DVKVTQSSRYLVKRTGEKVFLECVQDMDHENMFWYRQDPGLGLRLIYFSYDVKMKEKGDIPEGYSVSREKKERFSLILESASTNQTSMYLCASKSAGLKQFFGPGTRLTVL.

The V gene is TRBV27, the J gene TRBJ2-7; 9 bases are a match to TRBD1. Germline CDR1 and CDR2: MNHEY and SMNVEV (reference sequence). The CDR3 covers 14 residues. Trimming took 8 bases from V and 2 from J; bases not matched to a gene: 7. As DNA, the CDR3 is TGTGCCAGCTTATCGGGGACAGGGCCCTACGAGCAGTACTTC. It translates to CASLSGTGPYEQYF.

This chain joins TRBV28 and TRBJ1-4, with a weak D call TRBD1 (5 bases). Germline CDR1 is MDHEN and CDR2 is SYDVKM. Trimming stripped 5 bases from V and 8 bases from J, with 18 bases between. The CDR3 consists of 15 residues. The CDR3 nucleotides read TGTGCCAGCAGTCCCCCTTCAGGGTTGTGGGAAAAACTGTTTTTT. Its protein product is CASSPPSGLWEKLFF.

The gene calls are TRBV20-1 and TRBJ1-5; 7 nucleotides line up with TRBD1. J lost 4 bases, V lost 3 bases, and 6 bases had no gene match. CDR1 is DFQATT and CDR2 is SNEGSKA in the germline V gene (reference sequence). The CDR3 spans 14 residues. CDR3 bases: TGCAGTGCTAGTGCCGGGACAGCAAATCAGCCCCAGCATTTT. Residues: CSASAGTANQPQHF.

The chain has TRBV19 and TRBJ1-1; TRBD1 agrees at 8 bases. Germline V gene data show CDR1 as LNHDA and CDR2 as SQIVND (reference sequence). The CDR3 runs 14 residues. V trimming: 6 bases; J trimming: 2 bases; junction bases outside the gene matches: 5. Here the CDR3 reads CASRDQGANTEAFF. CDR3 DNA sequence: TGTGCCAGTAGGGACCAGGGGGCTAACACTGAAGCTTTCTTT. Full variable domain (rest looked up from reference TRBV19 and TRBJ1-1): DGGITQSPKYLFRKEGQNVTLSCEQNLNHDAMYWYRQDPGQGLRLIYYSQIVNDFQKGDIAEGYSVSREKKESFPLTVTSAQKNPTAFYLCASRDQGANTEAFFGQGTRLTVV.

This chain links TRBV9 with TRBJ2-3; 8 bases map to TRBD2. The V gene end was trimmed by 2 bases and the J gene end by 5 bases; junction bases not matched to a gene: 13. The germline CDR1 and CDR2 sequences are SGDLS and YYNGEE. The CDR3 loop spans 17 amino acids. CDR3 loop: CASSVSHSGSHRDTQYF. DNA of the CDR3: TGTGCCAGCAGCGTCTCCCACAGCGGGAGTCATCGAGATACGCAGTATTTT.